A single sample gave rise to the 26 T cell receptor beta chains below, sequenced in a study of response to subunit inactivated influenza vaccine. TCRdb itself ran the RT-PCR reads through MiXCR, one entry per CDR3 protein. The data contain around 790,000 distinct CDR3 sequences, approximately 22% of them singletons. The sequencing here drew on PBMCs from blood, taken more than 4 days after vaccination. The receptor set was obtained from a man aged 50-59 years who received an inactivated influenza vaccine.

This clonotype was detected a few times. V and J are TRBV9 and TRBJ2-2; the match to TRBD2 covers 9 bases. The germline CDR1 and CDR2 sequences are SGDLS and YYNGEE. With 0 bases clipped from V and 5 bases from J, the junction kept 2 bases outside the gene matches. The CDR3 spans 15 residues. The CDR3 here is CASSVGGGETGELFF. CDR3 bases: TGTGCCAGCAGCGTAGGCGGGGGGGAGACCGGGGAGCTGTTTTTT.

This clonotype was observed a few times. CDR3 nucleotides: TGCAGTGCTAGACCAAGACAGGGGGGCAATTCACCCCTCCACTTT. Amino acid sequence: CSARPRQGGNSPLHF. The chain combines TRBV20-1 with TRBJ1-6; 9 bases line up with TRBD1. The V gene's germline CDR1 is DFQATT and CDR2 SNEGSKA (reference sequence). V lost 2 bases, J lost 7 bases, and 6 bases stayed unmatched. The CDR3 contains 15 residues.

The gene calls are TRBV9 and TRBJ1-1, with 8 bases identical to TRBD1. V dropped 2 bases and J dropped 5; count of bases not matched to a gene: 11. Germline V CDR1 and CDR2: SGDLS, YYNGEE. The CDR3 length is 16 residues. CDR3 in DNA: TGTGCCAGCAGCGTTGGTCCCGGACAGGGAGGGACTGAAGCTTTCTTT. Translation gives CASSVGPGQGGTEAFF. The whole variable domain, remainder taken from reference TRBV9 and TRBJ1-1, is DSGVTQTPKHLITATGQRVTLRCSPRSGDLSVYWYQQSLDQGLQFLIQYYNGEERAKGNILERFSAQQFPDLHSELNLSSLELGDSALYFCASSVGPGQGGTEAFFGQGTRLTVV.

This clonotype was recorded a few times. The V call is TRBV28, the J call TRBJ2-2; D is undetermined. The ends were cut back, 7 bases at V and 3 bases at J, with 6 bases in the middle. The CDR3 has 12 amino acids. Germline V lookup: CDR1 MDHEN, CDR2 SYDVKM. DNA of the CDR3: TGTGCCAGCACCCGCCACACCGGGGAGCTGTTTTTT. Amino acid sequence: CASTRHTGELFF.

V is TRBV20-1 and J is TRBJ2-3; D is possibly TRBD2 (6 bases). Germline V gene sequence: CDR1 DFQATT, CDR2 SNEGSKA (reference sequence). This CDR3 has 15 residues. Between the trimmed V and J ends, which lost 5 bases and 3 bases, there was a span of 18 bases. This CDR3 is CSASRDLFRTDTQYF. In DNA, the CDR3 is TGCAGTGCTTCTCGGGACTTGTTTAGAACAGATACGCAGTATTTT.

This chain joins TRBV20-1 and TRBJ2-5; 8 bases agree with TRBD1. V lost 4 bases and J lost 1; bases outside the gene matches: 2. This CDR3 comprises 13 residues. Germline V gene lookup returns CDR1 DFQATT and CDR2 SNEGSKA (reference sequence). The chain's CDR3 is CSATGQGQETQYF. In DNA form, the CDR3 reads TGCAGTGCTACTGGACAGGGCCAAGAGACCCAGTACTTC.

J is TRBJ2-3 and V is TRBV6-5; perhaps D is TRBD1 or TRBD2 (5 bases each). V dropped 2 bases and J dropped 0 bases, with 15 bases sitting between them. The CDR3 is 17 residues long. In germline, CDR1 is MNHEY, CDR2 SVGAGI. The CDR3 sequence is CASSYRRDRTSTDTQYF. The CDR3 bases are TGTGCCAGCAGTTACAGACGGGACCGCACTAGCACAGATACGCAGTATTTT.

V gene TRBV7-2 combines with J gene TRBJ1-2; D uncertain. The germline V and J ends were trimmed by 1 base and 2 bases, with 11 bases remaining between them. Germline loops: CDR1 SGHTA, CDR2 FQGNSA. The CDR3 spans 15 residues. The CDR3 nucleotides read TGTGCCAGCAGCTTAGGATCTCTCTCGAACTATGGCTACACCTTC. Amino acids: CASSLGSLSNYGYTF.

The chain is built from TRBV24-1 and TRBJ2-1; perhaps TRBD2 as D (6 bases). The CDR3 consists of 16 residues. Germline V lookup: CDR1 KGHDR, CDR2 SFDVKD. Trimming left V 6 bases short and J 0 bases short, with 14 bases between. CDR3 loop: CATSTPDYHSYNEQFF. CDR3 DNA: TGTGCCACCAGTACCCCGGACTACCACTCCTACAATGAGCAGTTCTTC.

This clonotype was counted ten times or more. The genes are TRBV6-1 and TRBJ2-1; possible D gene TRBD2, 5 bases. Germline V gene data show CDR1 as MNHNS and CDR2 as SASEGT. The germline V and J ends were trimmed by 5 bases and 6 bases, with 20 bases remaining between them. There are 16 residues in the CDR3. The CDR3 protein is CASSQARDIVGNEQFF. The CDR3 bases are TGTGCCAGCAGTCAGGCGAGGGATATTGTTGGCAATGAGCAGTTCTTC.

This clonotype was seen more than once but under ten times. In DNA, the CDR3 is TGCAGTGCTAGTCATCACAGGGGACGCCAAGAGACCCAGTACTTC. Protein sequence: CSASHHRGRQETQYF. The J gene is TRBJ2-5, the V gene TRBV20-1; 7 positions agree with TRBD1. This CDR3 region has 15 residues. Germline-derived CDR1 and CDR2 are DFQATT and SNEGSKA (reference sequence). J was trimmed by 1 base and V by 3 bases; bases with no gene match: 8.

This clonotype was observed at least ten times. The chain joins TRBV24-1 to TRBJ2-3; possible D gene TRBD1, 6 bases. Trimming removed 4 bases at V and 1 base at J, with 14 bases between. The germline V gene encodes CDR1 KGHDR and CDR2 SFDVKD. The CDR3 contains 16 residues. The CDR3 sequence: CATSEDRLEGTDTQYF. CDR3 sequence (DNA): TGTGCCACCAGTGAAGACAGGTTAGAAGGCACAGATACGCAGTATTTT.

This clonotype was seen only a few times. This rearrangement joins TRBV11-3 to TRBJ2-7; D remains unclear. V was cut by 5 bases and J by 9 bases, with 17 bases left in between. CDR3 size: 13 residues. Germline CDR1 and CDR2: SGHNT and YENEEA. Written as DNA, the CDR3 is TGTGCCAGCAGCATCACGGCAGGCGGAACGCAGTACTTC. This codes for CASSITAGGTQYF.

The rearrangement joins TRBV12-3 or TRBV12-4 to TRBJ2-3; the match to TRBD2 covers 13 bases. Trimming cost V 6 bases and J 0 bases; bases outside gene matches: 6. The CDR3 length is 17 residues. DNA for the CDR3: TGTGCCAGCAGCGATGGACTAGCGGGGGCCAGCACAGATACGCAGTATTTT. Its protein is CASSDGLAGASTDTQYF.

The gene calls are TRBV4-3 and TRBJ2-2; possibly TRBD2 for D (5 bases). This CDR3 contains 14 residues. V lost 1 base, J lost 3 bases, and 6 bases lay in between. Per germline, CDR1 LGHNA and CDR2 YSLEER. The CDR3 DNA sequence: TGCGCCAGCAGCCAAGTGAGGGACACCGGGGAGCTGTTTTTT. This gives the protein CASSQVRDTGELFF.

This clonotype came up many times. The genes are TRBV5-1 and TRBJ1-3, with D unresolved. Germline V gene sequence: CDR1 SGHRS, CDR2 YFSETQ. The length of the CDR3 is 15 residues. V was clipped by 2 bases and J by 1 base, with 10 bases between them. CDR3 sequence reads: CASSFEGGSGNTIYF. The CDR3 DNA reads TGCGCCAGCAGCTTCGAGGGCGGATCTGGAAACACCATATATTTT.

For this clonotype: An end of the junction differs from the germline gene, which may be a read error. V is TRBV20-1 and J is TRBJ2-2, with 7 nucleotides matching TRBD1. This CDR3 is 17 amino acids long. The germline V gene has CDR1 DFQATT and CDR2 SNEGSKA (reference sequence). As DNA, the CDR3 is TGCAGTGCTAACGATAGGGGGCGAGTTTCTAACAACGGGGAGCTGTTTTTT. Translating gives CSANDRGRVSNNGELFF.

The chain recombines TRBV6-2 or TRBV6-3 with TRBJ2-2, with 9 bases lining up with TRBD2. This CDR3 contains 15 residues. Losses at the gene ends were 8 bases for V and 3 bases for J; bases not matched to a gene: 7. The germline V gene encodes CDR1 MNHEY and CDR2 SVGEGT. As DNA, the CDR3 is TGTGCCAGCCGAACCGGGACTAGCCACACCGGGGAGCTGTTTTTT. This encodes CASRTGTSHTGELFF.

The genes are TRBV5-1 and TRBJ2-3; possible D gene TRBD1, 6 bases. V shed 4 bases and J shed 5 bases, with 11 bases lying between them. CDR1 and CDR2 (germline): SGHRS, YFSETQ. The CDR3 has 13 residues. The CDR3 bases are TGCGCCAGCAGCACTCGCAGGGGAGATACGCAGTATTTT. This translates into CASSTRRGDTQYF.

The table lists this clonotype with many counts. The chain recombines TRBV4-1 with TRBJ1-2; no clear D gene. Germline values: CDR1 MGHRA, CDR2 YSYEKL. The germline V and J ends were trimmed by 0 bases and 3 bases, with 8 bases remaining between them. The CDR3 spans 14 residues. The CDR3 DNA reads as TGCGCCAGCAGCCAAGATTACACTTACTATGGCTACACCTTC. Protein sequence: CASSQDYTYYGYTF.

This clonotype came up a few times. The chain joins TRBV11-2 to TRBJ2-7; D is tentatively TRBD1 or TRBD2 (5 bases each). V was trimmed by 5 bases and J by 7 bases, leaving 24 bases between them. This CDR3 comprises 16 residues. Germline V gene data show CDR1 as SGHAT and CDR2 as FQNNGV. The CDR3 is CASSITGSGRTGEQYF. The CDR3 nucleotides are TGTGCCAGCAGCATAACAGGATCGGGACGGACGGGTGAGCAGTACTTC. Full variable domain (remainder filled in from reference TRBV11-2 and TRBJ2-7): EAGVAQSPRYKIIEKRQSVAFWCNPISGHATLYWYQQILGQGPKLLIQFQNNGVVDDSQLPKDRFSAERLKGVDSTLKIQPAKLEDSAVYLCASSITGSGRTGEQYFGPGTRLTVT.

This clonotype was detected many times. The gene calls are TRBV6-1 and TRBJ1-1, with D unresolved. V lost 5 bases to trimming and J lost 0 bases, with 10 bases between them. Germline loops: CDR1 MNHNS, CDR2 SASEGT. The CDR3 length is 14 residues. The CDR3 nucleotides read TGTGCCAGCAGTCCGGGTCCGATGAACACTGAAGCTTTCTTT. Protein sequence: CASSPGPMNTEAFF.

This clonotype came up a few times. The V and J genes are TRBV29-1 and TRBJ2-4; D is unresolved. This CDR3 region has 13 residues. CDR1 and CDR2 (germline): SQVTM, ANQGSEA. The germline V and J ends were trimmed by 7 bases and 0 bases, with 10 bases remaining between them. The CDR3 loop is CSAVMGAKNIQYF. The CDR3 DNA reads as TGCAGCGCCGTGATGGGAGCCAAAAACATTCAGTACTTC.

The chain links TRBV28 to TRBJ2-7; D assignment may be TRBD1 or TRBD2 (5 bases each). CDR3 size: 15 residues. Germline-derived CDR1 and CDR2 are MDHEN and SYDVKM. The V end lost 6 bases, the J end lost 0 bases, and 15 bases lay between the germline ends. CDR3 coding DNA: TGTGCCAGCAGCCCTCGGAGCGGACACTCCTACGAGCAGTACTTC. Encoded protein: CASSPRSGHSYEQYF.

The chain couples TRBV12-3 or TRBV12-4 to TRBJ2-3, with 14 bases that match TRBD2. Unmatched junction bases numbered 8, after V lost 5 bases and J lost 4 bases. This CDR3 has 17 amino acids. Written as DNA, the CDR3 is TGTGCCAGCAGTCTCCGGACTAGCGGGGGGAAGGCAGATACGCAGTATTTT. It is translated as CASSLRTSGGKADTQYF.

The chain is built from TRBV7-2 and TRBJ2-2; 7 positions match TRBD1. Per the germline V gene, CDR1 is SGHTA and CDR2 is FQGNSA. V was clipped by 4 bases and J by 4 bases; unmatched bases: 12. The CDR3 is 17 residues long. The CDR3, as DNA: TGTGCCAGCAGCTACCCGCCGCGCTCAGGGGGCACCGGGGAGCTGTTTTTT. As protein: CASSYPPRSGGTGELFF. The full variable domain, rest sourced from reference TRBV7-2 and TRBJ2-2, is GAGVSQSPSNKVTEKGKDVELRCDPISGHTALYWYRQSLGQGLEFLIYFQGNSAPDKSGLPSDRFSAERTGGSVSTLTIQRTQQEDSAVYLCASSYPPRSGGTGELFFGEGSRLTVL.